One and the same sample provided the 9 T cell receptor beta chains below, sequenced in a study of cytomegalovirus exposure and HLA in healthy donors. Both 60 Vbeta primers and 13 Jbeta primers went into the PCR. TCRdb's copy holds only in-frame clones and misses some; the assay was immunoSEQ multiplex PCR. The sample comprises 200,000 to 250,000 clones, over 65% of which are singletons, and 1% to 1.5% rests with the top ten. Sequencing used PBMCs. The receptors were gathered from a human donor in good health.

This chain uses TRBV4-2 with TRBJ1-2; TRBD1 matches at 7 bases. This CDR3 has 15 residues. Looked up from germline, CDR1 is LGHNA and CDR2 is YNFKEQ. The V gene end was trimmed by 3 bases and the J gene end by 4 bases; junction bases not matched to a gene: 8. Written as DNA, the CDR3 is TGTGCCAGCAGCCAGGGGGACAGCCAGCTCTATGGCTACACCTTC. It translates to CASSQGDSQLYGYTF.

V and J are TRBV2 and TRBJ2-5, with 7 bases identical to TRBD2. Germline CDR1 and CDR2: SNHLY and FYNNEI. The CDR3 contains 15 residues. V was clipped by 6 bases and J by 4 bases; unmatched bases: 11. CDR3 in DNA: TGTGCCAGCAGCCAAGGACTAGTGGGAGGAGAGACCCAGTACTTC. Translating it yields CASSQGLVGGETQYF. Drawing the rest from reference TRBV2 and TRBJ2-5, the complete variable domain is EPEVTQTPSHQVTQMGQEVILRCVPISNHLYFYWYRQILGQKVEFLVSFYNNEISEKSEIFDDQFSVERPDGSNFTLKIRSTKLEDSAMYFCASSQGLVGGETQYFGPGTRLLVL.

This rearrangement joins TRBV10-3 to TRBJ2-1; no firm D call. The V gene's germline CDR1 is ENHRY and CDR2 SYGVKD. V lost 7 bases and J lost 0, with 10 bases in between. The CDR3 spans 14 residues. This CDR3 reads CAITAGDSYNEQFF. CDR3 bases: TGTGCCATCACGGCAGGCGACTCCTACAATGAGCAGTTCTTC.

The V call is TRBV10-3, the J call TRBJ2-1, with 7 bases aligning to TRBD1. The CDR3 length is 12 residues. The J segment lost 13 bases and the V segment lost 0 bases, leaving 3 bases of the junction unmatched. Germline CDR1 and CDR2: ENHRY and SYGVKD. The CDR3, as DNA: TGTGCCATCAGTGAGTCGAGGGACAGTCAGTTCTTC. It translates to CAISESRDSQFF.

This clone occurred a few times. The chain employs TRBV10-3 and TRBJ2-7; D possibly corresponds to TRBD1 (6 bases). From germline, CDR1 is ENHRY and CDR2 SYGVKD. CDR3 length equals 14 residues. Trimming pared 2 bases from V and 5 bases from J, leaving 13 bases between. The CDR3 DNA sequence: TGTGCCATCAGTGAGGGACAGCGTGGGGACGAGCAGTACTTC. It yields the protein CAISEGQRGDEQYF.

The chain joins TRBV6-1 to TRBJ1-1, with 9 bases matching TRBD1. Germline CDR1 reads MNHNS; CDR2 reads SASEGT. The CDR3 extends over 15 amino acids. The junction had 5 bases not matched to a gene; V was cut back by 5 bases and J by 1 base. CDR3 residues: CASSRDRAGNTEAFF. CDR3 DNA sequence: TGTGCCAGCAGTCGGGACAGGGCGGGGAACACTGAAGCTTTCTTT.

The rearrangement joins TRBV5-1 to TRBJ2-7, with D possibly matching TRBD1 (6 bases). V gave up 4 bases and J gave up 0 bases, with 14 bases separating them. Per the germline V gene, CDR1 is SGHRS and CDR2 is YFSETQ. The CDR3 is made up of 15 amino acids. CDR3 loop: CASSPRQVGSYEQYF. DNA for the CDR3: TGCGCCAGCAGCCCACGACAGGTTGGCTCCTACGAGCAGTACTTC.

The CDR3 DNA follows: TGTGCCAGCACAGATCCGACAGCCTTCTACAATGAGCAGTTCTTC. This encodes CASTDPTAFYNEQFF. J is TRBJ2-1 and V is TRBV2; a weak D match, TRBD1 (5 bases). Trimming stripped 7 bases from V and 3 bases from J, with 16 bases between. CDR1 and CDR2 (germline): SNHLY, FYNNEI. This CDR3 comprises 15 residues.

This clone was observed a few times. The gene calls are TRBV5-8 and TRBJ2-7; 7 bases map to TRBD1. The CDR3 consists of 14 residues. Germline CDR1 and CDR2: SGHTS and YDEGEE. V trimming: 3 bases; J trimming: 1 base; junction bases outside the gene matches: 4. CDR3 sequence (DNA): TGTGCCAGCAGCTCGACAGGGTTTTCCTACGAGCAGTACTTC. Translation: CASSSTGFSYEQYF.